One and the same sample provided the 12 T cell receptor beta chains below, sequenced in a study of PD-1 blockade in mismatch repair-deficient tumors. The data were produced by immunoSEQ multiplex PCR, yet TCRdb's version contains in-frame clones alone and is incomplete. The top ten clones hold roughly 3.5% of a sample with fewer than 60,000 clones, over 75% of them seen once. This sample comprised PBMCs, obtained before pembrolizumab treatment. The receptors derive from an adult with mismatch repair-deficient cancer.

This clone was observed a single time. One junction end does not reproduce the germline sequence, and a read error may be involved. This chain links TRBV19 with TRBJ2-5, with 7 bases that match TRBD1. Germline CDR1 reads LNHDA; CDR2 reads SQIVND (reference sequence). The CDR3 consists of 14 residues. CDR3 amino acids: CASTPDRVQKTQYF. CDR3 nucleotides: TGTGCCAGTACCCCCGACAGGGTCCAAAAGACCCAGTACTTC.

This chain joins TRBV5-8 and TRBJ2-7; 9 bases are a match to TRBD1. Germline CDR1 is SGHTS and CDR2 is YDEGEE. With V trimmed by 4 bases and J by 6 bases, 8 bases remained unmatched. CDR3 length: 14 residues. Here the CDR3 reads CASSIGQGQAEQYF. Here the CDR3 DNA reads TGTGCCAGCAGCATAGGACAGGGGCAGGCCGAGCAGTACTTC.

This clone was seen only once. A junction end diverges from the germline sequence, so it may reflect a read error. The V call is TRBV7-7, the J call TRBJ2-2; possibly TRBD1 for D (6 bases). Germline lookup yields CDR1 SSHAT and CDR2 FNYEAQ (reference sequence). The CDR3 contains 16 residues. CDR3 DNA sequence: TGTGCTAGCAGCGTAACAGGGCCGCCGAACACCGGGGAGCTGTTTTTT. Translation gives CASSVTGPPNTGELFF.

The CDR3: CASSGGTGGNTEAFF. CDR3 bases: TGTGCCAGCAGCGGGGGGACAGGGGGCAACACTGAAGCTTTCTTT. V is TRBV9 and J is TRBJ1-1, with 12 nucleotides matching TRBD1. The ends lost 3 bases at V and 2 bases at J; junction bases unmatched: 2. CDR1 is SGDLS, CDR2 YYNGEE, per germline. The CDR3 covers 15 residues.

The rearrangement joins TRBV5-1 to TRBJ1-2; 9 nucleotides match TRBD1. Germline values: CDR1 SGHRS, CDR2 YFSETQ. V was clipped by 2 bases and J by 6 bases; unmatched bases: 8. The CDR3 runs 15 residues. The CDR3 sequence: CASSFRQGDLDGYTF. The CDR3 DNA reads TGCGCCAGCAGCTTTAGACAGGGGGACTTAGATGGCTACACCTTC.

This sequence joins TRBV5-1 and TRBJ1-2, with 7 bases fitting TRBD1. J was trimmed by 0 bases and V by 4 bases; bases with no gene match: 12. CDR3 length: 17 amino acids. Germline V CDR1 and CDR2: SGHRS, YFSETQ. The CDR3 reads CASSRAPGTETNYGYTF. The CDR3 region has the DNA TGCGCCAGCAGCAGAGCACCCGGGACAGAAACTAACTATGGCTACACCTTC.

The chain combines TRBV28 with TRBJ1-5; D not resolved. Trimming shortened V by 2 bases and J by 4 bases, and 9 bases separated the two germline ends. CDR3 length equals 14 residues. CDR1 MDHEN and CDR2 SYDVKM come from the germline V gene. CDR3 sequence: CASSLGHPNQPQHF. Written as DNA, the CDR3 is TGTGCCAGCAGTTTAGGGCATCCAAATCAGCCCCAGCATTTT.

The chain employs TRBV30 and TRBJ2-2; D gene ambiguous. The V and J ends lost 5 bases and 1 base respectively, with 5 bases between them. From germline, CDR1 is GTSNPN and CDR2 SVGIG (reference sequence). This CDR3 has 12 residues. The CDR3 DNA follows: TGTGCCTGGGGACGGAACACCGGGGAGCTGTTTTTT. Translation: CAWGRNTGELFF.

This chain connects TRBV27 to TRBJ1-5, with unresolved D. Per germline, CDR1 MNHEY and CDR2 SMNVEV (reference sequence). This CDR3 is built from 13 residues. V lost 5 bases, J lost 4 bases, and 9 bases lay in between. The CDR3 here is CASSPLENQPQHF. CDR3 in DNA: TGTGCCAGCAGTCCCTTAGAAAATCAGCCCCAGCATTTT.

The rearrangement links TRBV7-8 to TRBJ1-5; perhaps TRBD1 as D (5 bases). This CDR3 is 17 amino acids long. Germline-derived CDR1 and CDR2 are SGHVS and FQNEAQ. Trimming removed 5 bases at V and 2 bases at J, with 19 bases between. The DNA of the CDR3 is TGTGCCAGCAGCCGGAAAGACGGACGAGGGGGCAATCAGCCCCAGCATTTT. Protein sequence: CASSRKDGRGGNQPQHF.

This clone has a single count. The CDR3 reads CASSESGSSYNEQFF. CDR3 nucleotides: TGTGCCAGCAGTGAAAGCGGGAGCTCCTACAATGAGCAGTTCTTC. The chain uses TRBV2 and TRBJ2-1; 8 bases are a match to TRBD2. This CDR3 is 15 amino acids long. Germline trimming cut 2 bases from V and 0 bases from J; bases unmatched to any gene: 0. Germline lookup yields CDR1 SNHLY and CDR2 FYNNEI.

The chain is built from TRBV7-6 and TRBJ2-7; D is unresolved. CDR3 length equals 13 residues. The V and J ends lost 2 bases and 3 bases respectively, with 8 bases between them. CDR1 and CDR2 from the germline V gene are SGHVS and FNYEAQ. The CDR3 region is CASSLQQNYEQYF. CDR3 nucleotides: TGTGCCAGCAGCTTACAACAGAACTACGAGCAGTACTTC.